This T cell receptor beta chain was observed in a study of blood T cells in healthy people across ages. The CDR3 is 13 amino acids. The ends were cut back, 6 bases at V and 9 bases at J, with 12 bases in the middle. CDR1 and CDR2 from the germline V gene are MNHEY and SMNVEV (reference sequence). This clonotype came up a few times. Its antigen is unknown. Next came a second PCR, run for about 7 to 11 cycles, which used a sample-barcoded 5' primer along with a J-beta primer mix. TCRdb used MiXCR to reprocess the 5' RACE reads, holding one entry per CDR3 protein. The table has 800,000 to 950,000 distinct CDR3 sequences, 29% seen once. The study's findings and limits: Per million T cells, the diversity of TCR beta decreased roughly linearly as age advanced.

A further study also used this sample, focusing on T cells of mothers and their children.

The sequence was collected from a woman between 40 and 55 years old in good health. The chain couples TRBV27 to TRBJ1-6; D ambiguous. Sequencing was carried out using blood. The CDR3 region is CASRRSFGSPLHF. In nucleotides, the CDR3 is TGTGCCAGCAGAAGGAGTTTTGGTTCACCCCTCCACTTT.